The source of this TCR beta chain is a study of cytomegalovirus exposure and HLA in healthy donors. 13 Jbeta primers and 60 Vbeta primers were used for the PCR. Sequenced by immunoSEQ multiplex PCR; TCRdb stores in-frame clones only, minus some. The sample comprises over 250,000 clones, roughly two thirds of which are singletons, and roughly 2.4% rests with the top ten. The CDR3 contains 14 residues. CDR1 is SGHAT and CDR2 is FQNNGV in the germline V gene. V lost 3 bases to trimming and J lost 7 bases; unmatched junction nucleotides: 6. The V and J genes are TRBV11-2 and TRBJ2-1, with 7 nucleotides matching TRBD1. This TCR was recovered from a female donor in good health and CMV-seronegative. The sample taken for sequencing was PBMCs. CDR3 protein: CASSFDRVGNEQFF. The CDR3, as DNA: TGTGCCAGCAGCTTCGACAGGGTAGGGAATGAGCAGTTCTTC.